These 26 T cell receptor beta chains were sequenced from one sample in a study of radiation and T cells in renal cell carcinoma. Time point denoted: baseline pretreatment blood. The treatment was: 15 Gy SBRT to primary tumor, nephrectomy 4 weeks later. Assay: immunoSEQ multiplex PCR; the TCRdb copy retains only in-frame clones and omits some. The sample has approximately 94,000 clones, 65% to 85% seen once. Sequencing used blood, obtained from a patient whose treatment included radiotherapy and nephrectomy. These TCRs come from a man in his 60s with renal cell carcinoma.

This chain joins TRBV4-1 and TRBJ2-7; D might be TRBD1 or TRBD2, each matching 6 bases. CDR1 and CDR2 (germline): MGHRA, YSYEKL. Trimming removed 0 bases from V and 6 bases from J, with 15 bases in between. The CDR3 extends over 15 amino acids. CDR3 DNA sequence: TGCGCCAGCAGCCAAGAAGGGACTGGAGGGGGCGAGCAGTACTTC. It is translated as CASSQEGTGGGEQYF.

The chain combines TRBV7-2 with TRBJ2-7, with D possibly being TRBD1 (6 bases). V gave up 5 bases and J gave up 8 bases, with 16 bases separating them. Germline V CDR1 and CDR2: SGHTA, FQGNSA. This CDR3 region has 13 residues. CDR3 in amino acids: CASSPPGEWKQYF. The CDR3 nucleotides read TGTGCCAGCAGCCCACCAGGGGAATGGAAGCAGTACTTC.

The chain links TRBV15 to TRBJ1-5, with unresolved D. V dropped 0 bases and J dropped 6 bases, with 6 bases sitting between them. This CDR3 comprises 13 residues. CDR1 LNHNV and CDR2 YYDKDF come from the germline V gene (reference sequence). CDR3 amino acids: CATSRDLSQPQHF. The CDR3 bases are TGTGCCACCAGCAGAGATCTGAGTCAGCCCCAGCATTTT.

The chain employs TRBV28 and TRBJ2-7; D uncertain. Trimming took 3 bases from V and 4 from J, leaving 10 bases between them. The CDR3 has 13 amino acids. Germline values: CDR1 MDHEN, CDR2 SYDVKM. In DNA form, the CDR3 reads TGTGCCAGCAGTTTTTTGGGTTGGTACGAGCAGTACTTC. It encodes CASSFLGWYEQYF. The variable domain in full, with the rest retrieved from reference TRBV28 and TRBJ2-7, is DVKVTQSSRYLVKRTGEKVFLECVQDMDHENMFWYRQDPGLGLRLIYFSYDVKMKEKGDIPEGYSVSREKKERFSLILESASTNQTSMYLCASSFLGWYEQYFGPGTRLTVT.

This clone was found a few times. V usage is TRBV29-1 and J usage is TRBJ2-1, with D uncertain. Per the germline V gene, CDR1 is SQVTM and CDR2 is ANQGSEA. The CDR3 totals 16 residues. Trimming left V 0 bases short and J 6 bases short, with 18 bases between. CDR3 residues: CSVEDHSAGIFNEQFF. The CDR3 nucleotides read TGCAGCGTTGAAGATCATTCCGCAGGAATATTCAATGAGCAGTTCTTC.

The genes are TRBV13 and TRBJ2-7; D remains unclear. The CDR3 contains 13 residues. The V end was cut by 0 bases, the J end by 2 bases, with 5 bases between. Germline-derived CDR1 and CDR2 are PRHDT and FYEKMQ (reference sequence). CDR3 loop: CASSLGRTYEQYF. CDR3 DNA sequence: TGTGCCAGCAGCTTAGGCAGGACCTACGAGCAGTACTTC. The full variable domain, rest sourced from reference TRBV13 and TRBJ2-7, is AAGVIQSPRHLIKEKRETATLKCYPIPRHDTVYWYQQGPGQDPQFLISFYEKMQSDKGSIPDRFSAQQFSDYHSELNMSSLELGDSALYFCASSLGRTYEQYFGPGTRLTVT.

The V call is TRBV6-4, the J call TRBJ1-3, with 7 bases identical to TRBD1. Germline V gives CDR1 MRHNA, CDR2 SNTAGT. The CDR3 totals 15 residues. Trimming took 4 bases from V and 4 from J; bases not matched to a gene: 7. DNA of the CDR3: TGTGCCAGCAGTGGACAGGGAATTTACGGAAACACCATATATTTT. Its protein is CASSGQGIYGNTIYF.

The V and J genes are TRBV27 and TRBJ2-1; D is ambiguous. Germline lookup yields CDR1 MNHEY and CDR2 SMNVEV (reference sequence). Trimming shortened V by 3 bases and J by 5 bases, and 14 bases separated the two germline ends. This CDR3 region has 15 residues. The CDR3: CASSFGYPPHNEQFF. CDR3 DNA: TGTGCCAGCAGTTTTGGGTATCCCCCCCACAATGAGCAGTTCTTC.

The chain couples TRBV10-2 to TRBJ2-5; no clear D gene. Germline CDR1 and CDR2: WSHSY and SAAADI. The CDR3 contains 11 residues. Trimming shortened V by 8 bases and J by 5 bases, and 9 bases separated the two germline ends. The CDR3 is CASLVGETQYF. DNA of the CDR3: TGCGCCAGCTTAGTCGGGGAGACCCAGTACTTC.

J is TRBJ1-2 and V is TRBV9; D remains ambiguous. Germline values: CDR1 SGDLS, CDR2 YYNGEE. Trimming cost V 5 bases and J 6 bases, with 5 bases left between them. The CDR3 spans 10 residues. The CDR3 DNA follows: TGTGCCAGCAGTTCTAATGGCTACACCTTC. It encodes CASSSNGYTF.

The chain joins TRBV2 to TRBJ2-3; D unresolved. Trimming cost V 7 bases and J 5 bases, with 16 bases left between them. The germline V gene encodes CDR1 SNHLY and CDR2 FYNNEI. The CDR3 covers 14 residues. The CDR3 is CASKDARLVDTQYF. The CDR3 nucleotides read TGTGCCAGCAAGGACGCTCGGTTAGTAGATACGCAGTATTTT. The full variable domain, rest sourced from reference TRBV2 and TRBJ2-3, is EPEVTQTPSHQVTQMGQEVILRCVPISNHLYFYWYRQILGQKVEFLVSFYNNEISEKSEIFDDQFSVERPDGSNFTLKIRSTKLEDSAMYFCASKDARLVDTQYFGPGTRLTVL.

The V call is TRBV20-1, the J call TRBJ1-5; D gene uncertain. Trimming removed 6 bases from V and 5 bases from J, with 5 bases in between. This CDR3 has 10 residues. Germline V gene data show CDR1 as DFQATT and CDR2 as SNEGSKA (reference sequence). In DNA form, the CDR3 reads TGCAGTGCCGGGGATCAGCCCCAGCATTTT. Encoded protein: CSAGDQPQHF.

The chain carries TRBV27 and TRBJ2-2; no definite D call. Trimming cost V 6 bases and J 4 bases, with 9 bases left between them. CDR3 size: 13 residues. From germline, CDR1 is MNHEY and CDR2 SMNVEV (reference sequence). CDR3 bases: TGTGCCAGCAGAAGGGAAAGCACCGGGGAGCTGTTTTTT. This gives the protein CASRRESTGELFF.

This chain joins TRBV29-1 and TRBJ1-1; 9 bases agree with TRBD1. Trimming removed 7 bases from V and 5 bases from J; junction bases left unmatched: 8. Germline values: CDR1 SQVTM, CDR2 ANQGSEA. The CDR3 is made up of 13 amino acids. The CDR3 DNA follows: TGCAGCGGTATGACAGGGGGAGGGACTGAAGCTTTCTTT. Its translation is CSGMTGGGTEAFF.

CDR3 in amino acids: CASSYGIYNEQFF. DNA for the CDR3: TGTGCCAGCAGTTACGGCATCTACAATGAGCAGTTCTTC. The genes are TRBV6-6 and TRBJ2-1; D is unresolved. With 2 bases removed from V and 3 bases from J, the gap between germline ends came to 5 bases. CDR3 length equals 13 residues. CDR1 is MNHNY, CDR2 SVGAGI, per germline (reference sequence).

This CDR3 reads CASNDQRDRDPEAFF. The CDR3 bases are TGCGCCAGCAATGATCAGCGGGACAGGGACCCTGAAGCTTTCTTT. J is TRBJ1-1 and V is TRBV10-1, with TRBD1 matching over 9 bases. J gave up 6 bases and V 7 bases, and 12 bases lay outside the gene matches. Germline loops: CDR1 WNHNN, CDR2 SYGVQD (reference sequence). The CDR3 runs to 15 residues.

CDR3 residues: CASRGQGSTGELFF. The CDR3 nucleotides are TGTGCCAGCAGGGGACAGGGATCCACCGGGGAGCTGTTTTTT. This chain joins TRBV7-2 and TRBJ2-2, with 9 bases that match TRBD1. V gave up 6 bases and J gave up 4 bases; unmatched junction bases: 3. The CDR3 is made up of 14 amino acids. CDR1 and CDR2 (germline): SGHTA, FQGNSA.

This chain links TRBV5-1 with TRBJ1-1; 8 bases agree with TRBD1. The V segment lost 0 bases and the J segment 11 bases; nucleotides outside the gene matches: 3. Germline V gives CDR1 SGHRS, CDR2 YFSETQ. The CDR3 sequence is 12 residues long. The CDR3: CASSLATGVAFF. In DNA form, the CDR3 reads TGCGCCAGCAGCTTGGCGACAGGGGTGGCTTTCTTT. Full variable domain (rest looked up from reference TRBV5-1 and TRBJ1-1): KAGVTQTPRYLIKTRGQQVTLSCSPISGHRSVSWYQQTPGQGLQFLFEYFSETQRNKGNFPGRFSGRQFSNSRSEMNVSTLELGDSALYLCASSLATGVAFFGQGTRLTVV.

The rearrangement uses TRBV11-2 and TRBJ2-7; 11 positions agree with TRBD1. CDR3 length equals 14 residues. With V trimmed by 1 base and J by 5 bases, 1 base remained unmatched. In germline, CDR1 is SGHAT, CDR2 FQNNGV. The CDR3 bases are TGTGCCAGCAGCTTAGGGACAGGGGGCGACGAGCAGTACTTC. Its protein product is CASSLGTGGDEQYF.

This chain links TRBV27 with TRBJ2-1; 9 bases match TRBD1. J lost 0 bases, V lost 7 bases, and 7 bases had no gene match. Germline V gene lookup returns CDR1 MNHEY and CDR2 SMNVEV (reference sequence). This CDR3 region has 16 residues. The CDR3 region is CASNRGPLRSYNEQFF. The CDR3 DNA reads as TGTGCCAGCAACAGGGGGCCGCTTCGCTCCTACAATGAGCAGTTCTTC.

The V gene is TRBV11-2, the J gene TRBJ2-5; TRBD2 might be the D (5 bases). The CDR3 is made up of 14 amino acids. Between the trimmed V and J ends, which lost 3 bases and 3 bases, there was a span of 11 bases. Germline CDR1 and CDR2: SGHAT and FQNNGV. The CDR3 spells CASSFMYGEETQYF. In nucleotides, the CDR3 is TGTGCCAGCAGCTTTATGTACGGGGAAGAGACCCAGTACTTC.

The rearrangement links TRBV5-1 to TRBJ2-3, with 11 bases aligning to TRBD2. J lost 1 base, V lost 3 bases, and 4 bases had no gene match. The CDR3 consists of 16 residues. Per the germline V gene, CDR1 is SGHRS and CDR2 is YFSETQ. CDR3 in DNA: TGCGCCAGCAGCTACCCGACTAGCGGGGGCACAGATACGCAGTATTTT. This gives the protein CASSYPTSGGTDTQYF.

The genes are TRBV27 and TRBJ2-1, with TRBD2 identical over 8 bases. The V gene's germline CDR1 is MNHEY and CDR2 SMNVEV (reference sequence). V shed 7 bases, J shed 1 base, and the junction held 9 bases outside the gene matches. The CDR3 loop spans 16 amino acids. The CDR3 sequence: CASTTGGAISYNEQFF. CDR3 nucleotides: TGTGCCAGCACCACGGGAGGGGCCATATCCTACAATGAGCAGTTCTTC.

The gene calls are TRBV6-6 and TRBJ2-7, with 7 bases that match TRBD1. Looked up from germline, CDR1 is MNHNY and CDR2 is SVGAGI (reference sequence). After removal of 7 bases from V and 0 bases from J, the junction contained 9 bases not matched to a gene. The CDR3 runs 15 residues. The CDR3 bases are TGTGCCAGCACCCTTCGGGGACAGAGCTCCTACGAGCAGTACTTC. Its translation: CASTLRGQSSYEQYF.

This clone has just one count. V is TRBV20-1 and J is TRBJ2-3; 7 bases are a match to TRBD2. The CDR3 runs 11 residues. Germline-derived CDR1 and CDR2 are DFQATT and SNEGSKA (reference sequence). The CDR3 DNA reads as TGCGGGTGGGACTATACAGATACGCAGTATTTT. Translation: CGWDYTDTQYF.

Notes on this clone: The identical CDR3 is also encoded by other nucleotide sequences in the sample. V and J are TRBV5-1 and TRBJ2-3, with no clear D. The CDR3 totals 14 residues. V gave up 0 bases and J gave up 1 base, with 6 bases separating them. The germline gives CDR1 SGHRS, CDR2 YFSETQ. The CDR3 DNA sequence: TGCGCCAGCAGCTTGGGCGGCCGCACAGATACGCAGTATTTT. This codes for CASSLGGRTDTQYF.